The rows below give T cell receptor beta chains drawn from one sample of a study of beta chain features in type 1 diabetes. Profiled with immunoSEQ multiplex PCR; TCRdb holds only in-frame clones, not every one. The profile shows more than 250,000 clones, 14% of them singletons. Sequencing was carried out using naive CD4+ T cells from blood. The receptors come from a man aged 25-45 years with type 1 diabetes. CDR3s include the opening cysteine and the closing phenylalanine or tryptophan. Fields, in order: V gene, clone size, J gene, D gene, CDR3 protein, CDR3 DNA. D genes are given only for firm matches. Clone size is shown for a subset of rows, as once, few, many or a class of expanded clone.

v_call: TRBV13; clone_size: few; j_call: TRBJ2-7; d_call: TRBD2; cdr3_aa: CATTGTSGYEQYF; cdr3_nt: TGTGCCACGACCGGGACTAGCGGCTACGAGCAGTACTTC
v_call: TRBV7-3; clone_size: few; j_call: TRBJ2-1; d_call: .; cdr3_aa: CASSPRLDHNEQFF; cdr3_nt: TGTGCCAGCAGCCCAAGACTAGATCACAATGAGCAGTTCTTC
v_call: TRBV18; clone_size: .; j_call: TRBJ1-2; d_call: .; cdr3_aa: CASSPQGNYGYTF; cdr3_nt: TGTGCCAGCTCACCGCAGGGGAACTATGGCTACACCTTC
v_call: TRBV5-6; clone_size: .; j_call: TRBJ2-5; d_call: .; cdr3_aa: CASSSASIQEAQYF; cdr3_nt: TGTGCCAGCAGCTCTGCGAGCATTCAAGAGGCCCAGTACTTC
v_call: TRBV28; clone_size: once; j_call: TRBJ2-7; d_call: TRBD2; cdr3_aa: CASSLTSGGAEQYF; cdr3_nt: TGTGCCAGCAGTCTAACTAGCGGGGGGGCCGAGCAGTACTTC
v_call: TRBV23-1; clone_size: few; j_call: TRBJ2-7; d_call: TRBD1; cdr3_aa: CASSQSVTDRDSYEQYF; cdr3_nt: TGCGCCAGCAGTCAATCGGTAACGGACAGGGACTCCTACGAGCAGTACTTC
v_call: TRBV5-1; clone_size: .; j_call: TRBJ2-5; d_call: TRBD1; cdr3_aa: CASSLEGTGQETQYF; cdr3_nt: TGCGCCAGCAGCTTGGAAGGGACAGGGCAAGAGACCCAGTACTTC
v_call: TRBV7-3; clone_size: few; j_call: TRBJ2-2; d_call: .; cdr3_aa: CASSYSENTGELFF; cdr3_nt: TGTGCCAGCAGCTATAGCGAGAACACCGGGGAGCTGTTTTTT
v_call: TRBV5-4; clone_size: few; j_call: TRBJ1-1; d_call: .; cdr3_aa: CASSLRSNMNTEAFF; cdr3_nt: TGTGCCAGCAGCTTGCGGAGCAATATGAACACTGAAGCTTTCTTT
v_call: TRBV4-2; clone_size: .; j_call: TRBJ2-3; d_call: TRBD2; cdr3_aa: CASSHSSGRTDTQYF; cdr3_nt: TGTGCCAGCAGCCACTCTAGCGGGAGAACAGATACGCAGTATTTT
v_call: TRBV30; clone_size: .; j_call: TRBJ1-1; d_call: .; cdr3_aa: CAWSNNEGGTEAFF; cdr3_nt: TGTGCCTGGAGTAATAATGAGGGAGGCACTGAAGCTTTCTTT
v_call: TRBV11-3; clone_size: .; j_call: TRBJ2-7; d_call: TRBD1; cdr3_aa: CASSAGQGRREQYF; cdr3_nt: TGTGCCAGCAGCGCAGGACAGGGGAGGCGGGAGCAGTACTTC
v_call: TRBV6-6; clone_size: .; j_call: TRBJ2-7; d_call: TRBD1; cdr3_aa: CASSYSLGQGPHEQYF; cdr3_nt: TGTGCCAGCAGTTACTCTCTAGGACAGGGCCCCCACGAGCAGTACTTC
v_call: TRBV6-1; clone_size: .; j_call: TRBJ1-1; d_call: .; cdr3_aa: CASSDEGRAPVLTEAFF; cdr3_nt: TGTGCCAGCAGTGATGAGGGAAGGGCCCCCGTACTCACTGAAGCTTTCTTT
v_call: TRBV5-1; clone_size: few; j_call: TRBJ2-1; d_call: .; cdr3_aa: CASSPTIAAEQFF; cdr3_nt: TGCGCCAGCAGCCCCACCATAGCTGCTGAGCAGTTCTTC
v_call: TRBV19; clone_size: few; j_call: TRBJ2-6; d_call: .; cdr3_aa: CASSPQGSGANVLTF; cdr3_nt: TGTGCCAGTAGTCCGCAGGGATCCGGGGCCAACGTCCTGACTTTC
v_call: TRBV25-1; clone_size: .; j_call: TRBJ2-1; d_call: .; cdr3_aa: CASSAYNEQFF; cdr3_nt: TGTGCCAGCAGTGCTTACAATGAGCAGTTCTTC
v_call: TRBV18; clone_size: few; j_call: TRBJ2-7; d_call: .; cdr3_aa: CASSPTQILSSYEQYF; cdr3_nt: TGTGCCAGCTCACCAACACAGATTCTTTCTTCCTACGAGCAGTACTTC
v_call: TRBV27; clone_size: .; j_call: TRBJ2-7; d_call: .; cdr3_aa: CASTAHGDKDHEQYF; cdr3_nt: TGTGCCAGCACCGCCCACGGGGACAAGGATCACGAGCAGTACTTC
v_call: TRBV5-1; clone_size: .; j_call: TRBJ2-7; d_call: .; cdr3_aa: CASSLQGSYEQYF; cdr3_nt: TGCGCCAGCAGCTTGCAGGGTTCCTACGAGCAGTACTTC
v_call: TRBV18; clone_size: .; j_call: TRBJ1-1; d_call: TRBD1; cdr3_aa: CASSGGTATF; cdr3_nt: TGTGCCAGCTCCGGTGGGACAGCGACCTTT
v_call: TRBV7-2; clone_size: few; j_call: TRBJ1-2; d_call: .; cdr3_aa: CASSLAPGGYGYTF; cdr3_nt: TGTGCCAGCAGCTTAGCACCCGGGGGATATGGCTACACCTTC
v_call: TRBV7-9; clone_size: few; j_call: TRBJ2-6; d_call: .; cdr3_aa: CAGGRGQGSSGANVLTF; cdr3_nt: TGTGCCGGAGGGAGGGGACAAGGGTCCTCTGGGGCCAACGTCCTGACTTTC
v_call: TRBV5-1; clone_size: few; j_call: TRBJ1-1; d_call: .; cdr3_aa: CASSPSRGSTEAFF; cdr3_nt: TGCGCCAGCAGCCCATCCAGGGGAAGCACTGAAGCTTTCTTT
v_call: TRBV7-2; clone_size: .; j_call: TRBJ2-7; d_call: TRBD2; cdr3_aa: CASSGGTSGSEQYF; cdr3_nt: TGTGCCAGCAGCGGCGGGACTAGCGGGTCCGAGCAGTACTTC
v_call: TRBV4-2; clone_size: .; j_call: TRBJ1-2; d_call: .; cdr3_aa: CASSQGAAQTNYGYTF; cdr3_nt: TGTGCCAGCAGCCAAGGAGCGGCGCAGACTAACTATGGCTACACCTTC
v_call: TRBV5-4; clone_size: few; j_call: TRBJ2-1; d_call: .; cdr3_aa: CASSSYRVNEQFF; cdr3_nt: TGTGCCAGCAGCTCCTACAGGGTCAATGAGCAGTTCTTC
v_call: TRBV19; clone_size: few; j_call: TRBJ2-7; d_call: TRBD2; cdr3_aa: CASIPTSGSFNEQYF; cdr3_nt: TGTGCCAGTATACCGACTAGCGGGAGTTTCAACGAGCAGTACTTC
v_call: TRBV7-9; clone_size: .; j_call: TRBJ2-2; d_call: TRBD1; cdr3_aa: CASRIRDRLTGELFF; cdr3_nt: TGTGCCAGCAGAATCCGGGACAGGTTAACCGGGGAGCTGTTTTTT
v_call: TRBV2; clone_size: few; j_call: TRBJ2-5; d_call: .; cdr3_aa: CASSETGETQYF; cdr3_nt: TGTGCCAGCAGTGAAACGGGTGAGACCCAGTACTTC
v_call: TRBV5-6; clone_size: few; j_call: TRBJ1-2; d_call: .; cdr3_aa: CASSPGQERAYGYTF; cdr3_nt: TGTGCCAGCAGCCCAGGACAAGAGCGGGCCTATGGCTACACCTTC
v_call: TRBV27; clone_size: few; j_call: TRBJ2-5; d_call: TRBD2; cdr3_aa: CASSRLAGGPKETQYF; cdr3_nt: TGTGCCAGCAGTCGCTTAGCGGGAGGCCCGAAAGAGACCCAGTACTTC
v_call: TRBV5-4; clone_size: few; j_call: TRBJ2-3; d_call: TRBD2; cdr3_aa: CASSLANFRGRATDTQYF; cdr3_nt: TGTGCCAGCAGCTTGGCCAATTTCCGTGGGAGGGCCACAGATACGCAGTATTTT
v_call: TRBV27; clone_size: .; j_call: TRBJ2-3; d_call: TRBD2; cdr3_aa: CASSAELAAITDTQYF; cdr3_nt: TGTGCCAGCAGTGCTGAACTAGCGGCAATCACAGATACGCAGTATTTT
v_call: TRBV19; clone_size: few; j_call: TRBJ2-2; d_call: .; cdr3_aa: CASRLDATGELFF; cdr3_nt: TGTGCCAGTAGACTAGACGCCACCGGGGAGCTGTTTTTT
v_call: TRBV7-2; clone_size: .; j_call: TRBJ2-7; d_call: TRBD2; cdr3_aa: CASSLNPTSYGYEQYF; cdr3_nt: TGTGCCAGCAGCTTAAATCCGACTAGCTACGGCTACGAGCAGTACTTC
v_call: TRBV27; clone_size: few; j_call: TRBJ2-2; d_call: .; cdr3_aa: CASSSRGANTGELFF; cdr3_nt: TGTGCCAGCAGTTCCAGGGGGGCGAACACCGGGGAGCTGTTTTTT
v_call: TRBV14; clone_size: .; j_call: TRBJ2-3; d_call: .; cdr3_aa: CASSERQSTDTQYF; cdr3_nt: TGTGCCAGCAGCGAGCGCCAAAGCACAGATACGCAGTATTTT
v_call: TRBV2; clone_size: .; j_call: TRBJ2-3; d_call: .; cdr3_aa: CASSGEITDTQYF; cdr3_nt: TGTGCCAGCAGTGGAGAGATCACAGATACGCAGTATTTT
v_call: TRBV4-2; clone_size: few; j_call: TRBJ2-5; d_call: TRBD1; cdr3_aa: CASSQHIDRGREQYF; cdr3_nt: TGTGCCAGCAGCCAGCATATCGACAGGGGACGAGAGCAGTACTTC
v_call: TRBV27; clone_size: .; j_call: TRBJ2-1; d_call: .; cdr3_aa: CASSRDFGDEQFF; cdr3_nt: TGTGCCAGCAGCAGGGACTTCGGGGATGAGCAGTTCTTC
v_call: TRBV19; clone_size: .; j_call: TRBJ1-1; d_call: .; cdr3_aa: CASSIGVVGVAEAFF; cdr3_nt: TGTGCCAGTAGTATAGGGGTTGTTGGGGTAGCGGAAGCTTTCTTT
v_call: TRBV6-4; clone_size: .; j_call: TRBJ2-7; d_call: TRBD1; cdr3_aa: CASSDGTGLRQYF; cdr3_nt: TGTGCCAGCAGCGACGGGACAGGGTTGAGGCAGTACTTC
v_call: TRBV7-2; clone_size: few; j_call: TRBJ2-7; d_call: TRBD2; cdr3_aa: CASSLVAGDYEQYF; cdr3_nt: TGTGCCAGCAGCTTAGTAGCGGGGGACTACGAGCAGTACTTC
v_call: TRBV4-3; clone_size: .; j_call: TRBJ2-1; d_call: TRBD2; cdr3_aa: CASSPRGRREQFF; cdr3_nt: TGCGCCAGCAGCCCGCGCGGGAGGCGGGAGCAGTTCTTC
v_call: TRBV29-1; clone_size: few; j_call: TRBJ2-3; d_call: TRBD2; cdr3_aa: CSPGLAETDTQYF; cdr3_nt: TGCAGCCCTGGACTAGCGGAAACAGATACGCAGTATTTT
v_call: TRBV10-3; clone_size: .; j_call: TRBJ2-7; d_call: .; cdr3_aa: CAINPDTVDEQYF; cdr3_nt: TGTGCCATCAACCCGGACACCGTCGACGAGCAGTACTTC
v_call: TRBV7-2; clone_size: .; j_call: TRBJ2-2; d_call: TRBD2; cdr3_aa: CASSRGSWNTGELFF; cdr3_nt: TGTGCCAGCAGCCGCGGGAGTTGGAACACCGGGGAGCTGTTTTTT
v_call: TRBV11-2; clone_size: .; j_call: TRBJ2-2; d_call: .; cdr3_aa: CASSLVAPGELFF; cdr3_nt: TGTGCCAGCAGCTTAGTCGCGCCCGGGGAGCTGTTTTTT
v_call: TRBV4-1; clone_size: .; j_call: TRBJ2-3; d_call: .; cdr3_aa: CASSHHGNGMTDTQYF; cdr3_nt: TGCGCCAGCAGCCACCACGGGAACGGTATGACAGATACGCAGTATTTT
v_call: TRBV7-2; clone_size: few; j_call: TRBJ2-5; d_call: TRBD2; cdr3_aa: CASSPTSGSAQTQYF; cdr3_nt: TGTGCCAGCAGCCCTACTAGCGGGAGCGCCCAGACCCAGTACTTC
v_call: TRBV27; clone_size: few; j_call: TRBJ2-7; d_call: .; cdr3_aa: CASSLYGTREQYF; cdr3_nt: TGTGCCAGCAGTTTATATGGGACTCGCGAGCAGTACTTC
v_call: TRBV5-1; clone_size: few; j_call: TRBJ2-5; d_call: .; cdr3_aa: CASSLRPWASGPEETQYF; cdr3_nt: TGCGCCAGCAGCTTGAGGCCCTGGGCCAGCGGGCCAGAAGAGACCCAGTACTTC
v_call: TRBV25-1; clone_size: .; j_call: TRBJ2-2; d_call: TRBD1; cdr3_aa: CASTQGVNTGELFF; cdr3_nt: TGTGCCAGCACCCAGGGGGTGAACACCGGGGAGCTGTTTTTT
v_call: TRBV28; clone_size: few; j_call: TRBJ2-1; d_call: TRBD2; cdr3_aa: CASSLGGSSYNEQFF; cdr3_nt: TGTGCCAGCAGTTTAGGCGGGAGCTCCTACAATGAGCAGTTCTTC
v_call: TRBV2; clone_size: .; j_call: TRBJ1-2; d_call: .; cdr3_aa: CASSEAGRSYGYTF; cdr3_nt: TGTGCCAGCAGTGAAGCAGGGAGGAGCTATGGCTACACCTTC